These T cell receptor beta chains were read from a single sample in a study of T cell responses to AZD1222 COVID-19 vaccine. TCRdb's table, derived via immunoSEQ multiplex PCR, lists solely in-frame clones and lacks some. Among fewer than 200,000 clones listed, almost 95% were seen once. Sequenced material: peripheral blood, taken on day 0 of AZD1222 vaccination. All receptors come from an adult in good health. CDR3s include the opening cysteine and the closing phenylalanine or tryptophan. The D gene is left open where the match is weak. Only part of the rows carry a size: once, few, many, or a class if the clone is expanded.

clone_size: .
cdr3_length: 13
d_call: .
v_call: TRBV30
j_call: TRBJ1-5
cdr3_nt: TGTGCCTGGAGTGCTCAGAGCAATCAGCCCCAGCATTTT
cdr3_aa: CAWSAQSNQPQHF

clone_size: .
cdr3_length: 14
d_call: .
v_call: TRBV5-6
j_call: TRBJ1-1
cdr3_nt: TGTGCCAGCAGCTTGGGGGGGCCGGACACTGAAGCTTTCTTT
cdr3_aa: CASSLGGPDTEAFF

clone_size: .
cdr3_length: 11
d_call: .
v_call: TRBV28
j_call: TRBJ2-3
cdr3_nt: TGTGCCAGCACAGGCCGGGATACGCAGTATTTT
cdr3_aa: CASTGRDTQYF

clone_size: .
cdr3_length: 16
d_call: TRBD2
v_call: TRBV14
j_call: TRBJ2-1
cdr3_nt: TGTGCCAGCAGCCAACTGGGACTAGCCCTTAACAATGAGCAGTTCTTC
cdr3_aa: CASSQLGLALNNEQFF

clone_size: .
cdr3_length: 14
d_call: .
v_call: TRBV5-1
j_call: TRBJ1-1
cdr3_nt: TGCGCCAGCAGCTTACGGCCTATGAACACTGAAGCTTTCTTT
cdr3_aa: CASSLRPMNTEAFF

clone_size: once
cdr3_length: 14
d_call: TRBD1
v_call: TRBV4-3
j_call: TRBJ1-2
cdr3_nt: TGCGCCAGCAGCCGGGACCAGGGGGAGTATGGCTACACCTTC
cdr3_aa: CASSRDQGEYGYTF

clone_size: .
cdr3_length: 16
d_call: TRBD1
v_call: TRBV19
j_call: TRBJ2-7
cdr3_nt: TGTGCCAGTAGTAGGGGGCCGGGACAGGGTGCCTACGAGCAGTACTTC
cdr3_aa: CASSRGPGQGAYEQYF

clone_size: .
cdr3_length: 14
d_call: .
v_call: TRBV6-5
j_call: TRBJ1-2
cdr3_nt: TGTGCCAGCAGTTATCTTCCCCTCCGCTATGGCTACACCTTC
cdr3_aa: CASSYLPLRYGYTF

clone_size: .
cdr3_length: 14
d_call: .
v_call: TRBV7-2
j_call: TRBJ2-1
cdr3_nt: TGTGCCAGCAGCTTGTCGCCAGACCACAATGAGCAGTTCTTC
cdr3_aa: CASSLSPDHNEQFF

clone_size: once
cdr3_length: 13
d_call: .
v_call: TRBV13
j_call: TRBJ1-5
cdr3_nt: TGTGCCAGCAGCGGCGGGTACAATCAGCCCCAGCATTTT
cdr3_aa: CASSGGYNQPQHF

clone_size: .
cdr3_length: 15
d_call: TRBD2
v_call: TRBV11-3
j_call: TRBJ2-3
cdr3_nt: TGTGCCAGCAGCCCGGGGACTACCCGCACAGATACGCAGTATTTT
cdr3_aa: CASSPGTTRTDTQYF

clone_size: .
cdr3_length: 15
d_call: .
v_call: TRBV6-5
j_call: TRBJ1-6
cdr3_nt: TGTGCCAGCAGTTACGGGCCCGATACAAATTCACCCCTCCACTTT
cdr3_aa: CASSYGPDTNSPLHF

clone_size: once
cdr3_length: 16
d_call: .
v_call: TRBV5-1
j_call: TRBJ2-1
cdr3_nt: TGCGCCAGCAGCTTGGAGACGTTGGACCGCTCCAATGAGCAGTTCTTC
cdr3_aa: CASSLETLDRSNEQFF

clone_size: .
cdr3_length: 16
d_call: .
v_call: TRBV19
j_call: TRBJ1-1
cdr3_nt: TGTGCCAGTAGTGAAGGCAGGACCTTCATGAACACTGAAGCTTTCTTT
cdr3_aa: CASSEGRTFMNTEAFF

clone_size: .
cdr3_length: 16
d_call: TRBD2
v_call: TRBV19
j_call: TRBJ2-1
cdr3_nt: TGTGCCAGTACCCCCAGACTAGCGGGGTCCTACAATGAGCAGTTCTTC
cdr3_aa: CASTPRLAGSYNEQFF

clone_size: .
cdr3_length: 18
d_call: TRBD2
v_call: TRBV7-6
j_call: TRBJ2-2
cdr3_nt: TGTGCCAGCAGCCTATCCACGGGGGGTTTGGGGTCCACCGGGGAGCTGTTTTTT
cdr3_aa: CASSLSTGGLGSTGELFF

clone_size: .
cdr3_length: 14
d_call: TRBD2
v_call: TRBV29-1
j_call: TRBJ2-1
cdr3_nt: TGCAGCGTCCGAGGACTAGCAGCTTACAATGAGCAGTTCTTC
cdr3_aa: CSVRGLAAYNEQFF

clone_size: .
cdr3_length: 13
d_call: .
v_call: TRBV10-3
j_call: TRBJ1-1
cdr3_nt: TGTGCCACCTCAGCGGTTCTTAACACTGAAGCTTTCTTT
cdr3_aa: CATSAVLNTEAFF

clone_size: .
cdr3_length: 13
d_call: .
v_call: TRBV3-1/TRBV3-2
j_call: TRBJ1-1
cdr3_nt: TGTGCCAGCAGCCAAGGGAGTGGCACTGAAGCTTTCTTT
cdr3_aa: CASSQGSGTEAFF

clone_size: .
cdr3_length: 17
d_call: .
v_call: TRBV9
j_call: TRBJ2-3
cdr3_nt: TGTGCCAGCAACCCCTCCGGGACCCGCCGGTGCACAGATACGCAGTATTTT
cdr3_aa: CASNPSGTRRCTDTQYF

clone_size: .
cdr3_length: 15
d_call: .
v_call: TRBV19
j_call: TRBJ1-6
cdr3_nt: TGTGCCAGTAGCCCACGCGGCTCCTATAATTCACCCCTCCACTTT
cdr3_aa: CASSPRGSYNSPLHF

clone_size: .
cdr3_length: 14
d_call: TRBD1
v_call: TRBV7-2
j_call: TRBJ1-2
cdr3_nt: TGTGCCAGCAGCTACAACAGGGGAGGCTATGGCTACACCTTC
cdr3_aa: CASSYNRGGYGYTF

clone_size: once
cdr3_length: 17
d_call: TRBD2
v_call: TRBV28
j_call: TRBJ2-1
cdr3_nt: TGTGCCAGCAGCAAGACGATTTTTAGCGGGGTGGGTTTGGAGCAGTTCTTC
cdr3_aa: CASSKTIFSGVGLEQFF

clone_size: once
cdr3_length: 15
d_call: TRBD2
v_call: TRBV2
j_call: TRBJ2-7
cdr3_nt: TGTGCCAGCAGAGGGTTTAGCGGGAGCCACTACGAGCAGTACTTC
cdr3_aa: CASRGFSGSHYEQYF

clone_size: .
cdr3_length: 13
d_call: .
v_call: TRBV12-3/TRBV12-4
j_call: TRBJ1-5
cdr3_nt: TGTGCCAGCAGTAGCGGGTTTAATCAGCCCCAGCATTTT
cdr3_aa: CASSSGFNQPQHF

clone_size: .
cdr3_length: 12
d_call: .
v_call: TRBV29-1
j_call: TRBJ1-1
cdr3_nt: TGCAGTGGTCGTCCGGGAGGGGCTGAAGCTTTCTTT
cdr3_aa: CSGRPGGAEAFF

clone_size: .
cdr3_length: 16
d_call: .
v_call: TRBV5-5
j_call: TRBJ1-5
cdr3_nt: TGTGCCAGCAGCTTGGGCTACGGCAGCGCAAATCAGCCCCAGCATTTT
cdr3_aa: CASSLGYGSANQPQHF

clone_size: .
cdr3_length: 12
d_call: .
v_call: TRBV15
j_call: TRBJ2-4
cdr3_nt: TGTGCCACCAGCTCTGACTCCGGGTGGGCGAACTTC
cdr3_aa: CATSSDSGWANF

clone_size: few
cdr3_length: 15
d_call: .
v_call: TRBV6-5
j_call: TRBJ2-7
cdr3_nt: TGTGCCAGCAGTTACTCTCTAGGGGACACCTACGAGCAGTACTTC
cdr3_aa: CASSYSLGDTYEQYF

clone_size: .
cdr3_length: 13
d_call: .
v_call: TRBV19
j_call: TRBJ2-1
cdr3_nt: TGTGCCAGCAGGGGCTGGACCTACAATGAGCAGTTCTTC
cdr3_aa: CASRGWTYNEQFF

clone_size: .
cdr3_length: 13
d_call: TRBD2
v_call: TRBV12-3/TRBV12-4
j_call: TRBJ2-7
cdr3_nt: TGTGCCAGCAGTTTAAGCGGGGGGGTTGGGCAGTACTTC
cdr3_aa: CASSLSGGVGQYF

clone_size: .
cdr3_length: 16
d_call: TRBD1
v_call: TRBV19
j_call: TRBJ2-7
cdr3_nt: TGTGCCAGTAGCCGGGACAGGGGGCTGAGCTCCTACGAGCAGTACTTC
cdr3_aa: CASSRDRGLSSYEQYF

clone_size: .
cdr3_length: 15
d_call: .
v_call: TRBV6-6
j_call: TRBJ2-7
cdr3_nt: TGTGCCAGCAGTCAGGGCCCACGGGAGAACTACGAGCAGTACTTC
cdr3_aa: CASSQGPRENYEQYF

clone_size: .
cdr3_length: 15
d_call: TRBD2
v_call: TRBV5-8
j_call: TRBJ2-3
cdr3_nt: TGTGCCAGTCGAGAAAGCGGGGGGACCACAGATACGCAGTATTTT
cdr3_aa: CASRESGGTTDTQYF

clone_size: .
cdr3_length: 14
d_call: TRBD1
v_call: TRBV5-4
j_call: TRBJ1-1
cdr3_nt: TGTGCCAGCAGCTTGACAGGGGCGAACACTGAAGCTTTCTTT
cdr3_aa: CASSLTGANTEAFF

clone_size: .
cdr3_length: 14
d_call: .
v_call: TRBV5-6
j_call: TRBJ2-7
cdr3_nt: TGTGCCAGCAATAACCAGGGGTCCTACCACGAGCAGTACTTC
cdr3_aa: CASNNQGSYHEQYF

clone_size: .
cdr3_length: 15
d_call: .
v_call: TRBV5-1
j_call: TRBJ2-1
cdr3_nt: TGCGCCAGCAGCTTGGGGCAGGGTGAGGGAGATGAGCAGTTCTTC
cdr3_aa: CASSLGQGEGDEQFF

clone_size: .
cdr3_length: 15
d_call: TRBD1
v_call: TRBV7-9
j_call: TRBJ2-7
cdr3_nt: TGTGCCAGCAGCCAAGGGGGCCAGTCCTCCTACGAGCAGTACTTC
cdr3_aa: CASSQGGQSSYEQYF

clone_size: .
cdr3_length: 12
d_call: .
v_call: TRBV11-2
j_call: TRBJ1-4
cdr3_nt: TGTGCCAGCAGCTTAGTTTTCGAAAAACTGTTTTTT
cdr3_aa: CASSLVFEKLFF

clone_size: .
cdr3_length: 13
d_call: .
v_call: TRBV7-3
j_call: TRBJ2-1
cdr3_nt: TGTGCCAGCAGCTTAATAGGGATGGGTGAGCAGTTCTTC
cdr3_aa: CASSLIGMGEQFF

clone_size: .
cdr3_length: 13
d_call: .
v_call: TRBV7-2
j_call: TRBJ1-6
cdr3_nt: TGTGCCAGCAGCTTAGCTAAGGGTTCACCCCTCCACTTT
cdr3_aa: CASSLAKGSPLHF

clone_size: .
cdr3_length: 11
d_call: .
v_call: TRBV6-6
j_call: TRBJ2-3
cdr3_nt: TGTGCCAGCACTTCCACAGATACGCAGTATTTT
cdr3_aa: CASTSTDTQYF

clone_size: .
cdr3_length: 15
d_call: TRBD2
v_call: TRBV24-1
j_call: TRBJ2-1
cdr3_nt: TGTGCCACCAGTGATGTTGGGCTAGCGGGCCACGAGCAGTTCTTC
cdr3_aa: CATSDVGLAGHEQFF

clone_size: .
cdr3_length: 20
d_call: TRBD1
v_call: TRBV3-1/TRBV3-2
j_call: TRBJ2-1
cdr3_nt: TGTGCCAGCAGCCAGCCCGGACAGGGGTCGTGGCGGAGCTCCTACAATGAGCAGTTCTTC
cdr3_aa: CASSQPGQGSWRSSYNEQFF

clone_size: .
cdr3_length: 13
d_call: .
v_call: TRBV12-5
j_call: TRBJ2-3
cdr3_nt: TGTGCTAGTCGAGGAAAGAACACAGATACGCAGTATTTT
cdr3_aa: CASRGKNTDTQYF

clone_size: .
cdr3_length: 14
d_call: .
v_call: TRBV5-1
j_call: TRBJ2-5
cdr3_nt: TGCGCCAGCAGCTTGGTGCCAGCTCAAGAGACCCAGTACTTC
cdr3_aa: CASSLVPAQETQYF

clone_size: .
cdr3_length: 11
d_call: .
v_call: TRBV19
j_call: TRBJ2-2
cdr3_nt: TGTGCCAGTATGGACACCGGGGAGCTGTTTTTT
cdr3_aa: CASMDTGELFF

clone_size: .
cdr3_length: 18
d_call: .
v_call: TRBV15
j_call: TRBJ1-1
cdr3_nt: TGTGCCACCAGCAGAGATAACGTCATGATCAGCAGGGTCAATGAAGCTTTCTTT
cdr3_aa: CATSRDNVMISRVNEAFF

clone_size: .
cdr3_length: 14
d_call: TRBD1
v_call: TRBV19
j_call: TRBJ1-1
cdr3_nt: TGTGCCAGTAGTATAACTGAAGGGACAGGGGAAGCTTTCTTT
cdr3_aa: CASSITEGTGEAFF

clone_size: .
cdr3_length: 16
d_call: .
v_call: TRBV9
j_call: TRBJ2-5
cdr3_nt: TGTGCCAGCAGCGTTTTGACAGGGCGGGGATCGGAGACCCAGTACTTC
cdr3_aa: CASSVLTGRGSETQYF

clone_size: few
cdr3_length: 12
d_call: .
v_call: TRBV5-1
j_call: TRBJ1-2
cdr3_nt: TGCGCCAGCAGCGCGAGCCAGTATGGCTACACCTTC
cdr3_aa: CASSASQYGYTF

clone_size: once
cdr3_length: 15
d_call: .
v_call: TRBV6-5
j_call: TRBJ2-1
cdr3_nt: TGTGCCAGCAGTCCCAGAGAGGGATTCTACAATGAGCAGTTCTTC
cdr3_aa: CASSPREGFYNEQFF

clone_size: .
cdr3_length: 14
d_call: .
v_call: TRBV19
j_call: TRBJ1-4
cdr3_nt: TGTGCCAGTGACCCGGGACGGAGAAATGAAAAACTGTTTTTT
cdr3_aa: CASDPGRRNEKLFF

clone_size: .
cdr3_length: 14
d_call: .
v_call: TRBV28
j_call: TRBJ1-1
cdr3_nt: TGTGCCAGCAGTTTATCGGTCAGAAGTATAGAAGCTTTCTTT
cdr3_aa: CASSLSVRSIEAFF